This TCR beta chain was obtained from a study of T cells in localized non-small cell lung cancer. CDR1 SGHTA and CDR2 FQGTGA come from the germline V gene. The CDR3 is 14 amino acids. V lost 5 bases and J lost 4, with 14 bases in between. Clones were sequenced by immunoSEQ multiplex PCR, and TCRdb holds only the in-frame ones, with some missing. The sample consists of tens of thousands of clones, roughly four fifths of them appearing once. This sequence was found in a female donor at least 60 years old with stage II squamous cell lung carcinoma. The source was peripheral blood, collected before any cancer treatment. V gene TRBV7-3 combines with J gene TRBJ2-5; either TRBD1 or TRBD2 may supply D (5 bases each). In DNA form, the CDR3 reads TGTGCCAGCAGCCCGGGACCATCTGGAGAGACCCAGTACTTC. Its protein product is CASSPGPSGETQYF.